This T cell receptor beta chain was captured in a study of early T cells in non-severe SARS-CoV-2 infection. The germline gives CDR1 SGHTA, CDR2 FQGNSA. The CDR3 is 16 residues long. V trimming: 5 bases; J trimming: 5 bases; junction bases outside the gene matches: 9. Overall study results and limits: Reliance on VDJdb matching favored anti-spike CD8 responses; private and CD4 specificities were missed.

TCRdb reprocessed the 5' RACE reads with MiXCR, giving one entry per CDR3 protein. Of fewer than 65,000 distinct CDR3 sequences listed, around 12% are singletons. As concerns this clonotype: Its antigen is unidentified.

The receptor comes from an adult who was a healthcare worker with PCR-confirmed SARS-CoV-2 infection or an uninfected control (not recorded which). Sequenced sample: whole blood. V and J are TRBV7-2 and TRBJ2-5, with 12 nucleotides matching TRBD2. CDR3 bases: TGTGCCAGCAGCGTCCGACTAGCGGGGGCGTGGGAGACCCAGTACTTC. This sequence encodes CASSVRLAGAWETQYF.